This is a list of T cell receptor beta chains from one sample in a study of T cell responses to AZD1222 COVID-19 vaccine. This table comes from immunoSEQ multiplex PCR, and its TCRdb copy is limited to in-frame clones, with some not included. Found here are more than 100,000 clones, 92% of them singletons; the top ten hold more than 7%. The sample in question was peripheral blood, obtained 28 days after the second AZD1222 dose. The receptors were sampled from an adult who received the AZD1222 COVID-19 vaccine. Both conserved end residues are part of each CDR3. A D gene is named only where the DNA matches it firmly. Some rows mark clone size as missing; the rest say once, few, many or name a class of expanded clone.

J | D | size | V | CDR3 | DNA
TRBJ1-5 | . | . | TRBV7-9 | CASSLGQGSQPQHF | TGTGCCAGCAGCTTGGGCCAGGGGTCTCAGCCCCAGCATTTT
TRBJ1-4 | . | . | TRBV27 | CASRTEVNEKLFF | TGTGCCAGTCGGACAGAGGTTAATGAAAAACTGTTTTTT
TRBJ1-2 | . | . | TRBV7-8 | CASSLGLGRNYGYTF | TGTGCCAGCAGCTTAGGGTTAGGCCGGAACTATGGCTACACCTTC
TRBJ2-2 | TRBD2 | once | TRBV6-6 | CASSPTPGTSGANTGELFF | TGTGCCAGCAGTCCTACCCCCGGGACTAGCGGGGCGAACACCGGGGAGCTGTTTTTT
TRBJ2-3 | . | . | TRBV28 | CASSFRKSATDTQYF | TGTGCCAGCAGTTTTCGGAAGAGCGCCACAGATACGCAGTATTTT
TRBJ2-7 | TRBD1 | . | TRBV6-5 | CASSYRDRSSYEQYF | TGTGCCAGCAGCTACCGGGACAGGAGCTCCTACGAGCAGTACTTC
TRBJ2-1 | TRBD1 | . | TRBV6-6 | CASRADRIQFF | TGTGCCAGCAGGGCGGACAGGATTCAGTTCTTC
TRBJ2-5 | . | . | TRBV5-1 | CACWLGLGWTQYF | TGCGCCTGCTGGTTGGGTCTAGGTTGGACCCAGTACTTC
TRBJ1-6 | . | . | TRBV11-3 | CASSQQVNSPLHF | TGTGCCAGCAGCCAGCAAGTTAATTCACCCCTCCACTTT
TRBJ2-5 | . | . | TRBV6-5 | CASRVRGGHQETQYF | TGTGCCAGCCGAGTCAGGGGAGGACACCAAGAGACCCAGTACTTC
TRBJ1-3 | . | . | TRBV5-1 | CASSLAGFLYGNTIYF | TGCGCCAGCAGCTTGGCTGGGTTTCTTTATGGAAACACCATATATTTT
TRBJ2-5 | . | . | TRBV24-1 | CATSDATLQETQYF | TGTGCCACCAGTGATGCCACACTCCAAGAGACCCAGTACTTC
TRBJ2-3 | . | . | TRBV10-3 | CAISEGSPATDTQYF | TGTGCCATCAGTGAGGGAAGTCCCGCTACAGATACGCAGTATTTT
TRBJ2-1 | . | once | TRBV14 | CASSQKRGSGAYSYNEQFF | TGTGCCAGCAGCCAAAAGAGGGGGAGCGGCGCTTACTCCTACAATGAGCAGTTCTTC
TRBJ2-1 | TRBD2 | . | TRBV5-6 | CASSSSGGPFNEQFF | TGTGCCAGCAGCTCCTCGGGAGGGCCATTCAATGAGCAGTTCTTC
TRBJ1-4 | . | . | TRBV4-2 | CASSQDFVSLGAGREKLFF | TGTGCCAGCAGCCAAGATTTCGTCTCGCTGGGGGCGGGTAGGGAAAAACTGTTTTTT
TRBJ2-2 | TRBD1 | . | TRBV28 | CASSLGIYRGRGGELFF | TGTGCCAGCAGTTTAGGGATATACAGGGGGCGAGGCGGGGAGCTGTTTTTT